This T cell receptor (beta chain) was profiled in a study of blood T cell repertoires in COVID-19. Looking at the study overall: Samples of COVID-19 (acute and convalescent) were obtained from the United States, Italy and Spain.

The repertoire was sequenced with immunoSEQ multiplex PCR; TCRdb's copy has only in-frame clones and lacks some. The sample has under 200,000 clones; approximately 83% are singletons. Trimming left V 0 bases short and J 10 bases short, with 10 bases between. Germline CDR1 reads LNHNV; CDR2 reads YYDKDF (reference sequence). This CDR3 has 13 amino acids. The rearrangement joins TRBV15 to TRBJ2-1, with a possible D match to TRBD2 (6 bases). Source material: peripheral blood. This clonotype was sampled from a man in his 60s with acute or convalescent COVID-19. The CDR3 loop is CATSRDGLAEQFF. CDR3 sequence (DNA): TGTGCCACCAGCAGAGATGGCCTAGCGGAGCAGTTCTTC. The variable domain in full, completed from reference TRBV15 and TRBJ2-1, reads DAMVIQNPRYQVTQFGKPVTLSCSQTLNHNVMYWYQQKSSQAPKLLFHYYDKDFNNEADTPDNFQSRRPNTSFCFLDIRSPGLGDTAMYLCATSRDGLAEQFFGPGTRLTVL.